Listed here are 4 T cell receptor beta chains from one sample, sequenced in a study of T cell responses to AZD1222 COVID-19 vaccine (dated by TCRdb to the early 2020s). The time point label here, explained by the study, means: about 28 days (+/-7) after the second vaccine dose. The library was prepared using the immunoSEQ multiplex PCR assay. TCRdb carries this immuneACCESS record with in-frame sequences only. Its versions omit some clonotypes, under half of them owing to an unresolved V gene in the studies checked, with the rest unexplained. A total of over 95,000 clones appear in this sample, more than 70% of them only once. The leading ten clones occupy around a sixth of the sample. The sequenced sample was peripheral blood, obtained 28 days after the second AZD1222 dose. These receptors all come from an adult who received the AZD1222 COVID-19 vaccine.

V and J are TRBV7-9 and TRBJ2-1, with a tentative D call TRBD1 (5 bases). The CDR3 consists of 16 residues. Trimming took 1 base from V and 1 from J, leaving 11 bases between them. Germline CDR1 SEHNR, CDR2 FQNEAQ (reference sequence). This chain's CDR3 is CASSLVTGHSYNEQFF. Here the CDR3 DNA reads TGTGCCAGCAGCTTAGTTACAGGACATTCCTACAATGAGCAGTTCTTC.

The gene calls are TRBV4-1 and TRBJ1-5; D gene unclear. V lost 2 bases to trimming and J lost 9 bases, with 17 bases between them. The germline CDR1 and CDR2 sequences are MGHRA and YSYEKL. This CDR3 has 15 residues. CDR3 sequence: CASSQSPLASRPQHF. For the CDR3, the DNA is TGCGCCAGCAGCCAATCCCCATTGGCGAGTCGGCCCCAGCATTTT.

This clone was counted a single time. The same CDR3 can be traced to other DNA sequences in this sample. V usage is TRBV6-5 and J usage is TRBJ1-5, with 7 bases that match TRBD1. This CDR3 is built from 14 residues. Germline CDR1 and CDR2: MNHEY and SVGAGI. With 9 bases clipped from V and 3 bases from J, the junction kept 8 bases outside the gene matches. CDR3 in amino acids: CASGTGVYNQPQHF. CDR3 DNA sequence: TGTGCCAGTGGTACAGGGGTGTACAATCAGCCCCAGCATTTT.

The gene calls are TRBV24-1 and TRBJ2-3; TRBD2 might be the D (6 bases). The V gene lost 4 bases and the J gene lost 6 bases, with 10 bases spanning the gap. The germline V gene encodes CDR1 KGHDR and CDR2 SFDVKD. The CDR3 covers 13 residues. The CDR3 is CATSDSGGDTQYF. CDR3 in DNA: TGTGCCACCAGTGACTCAGGAGGGGATACGCAGTATTTT.